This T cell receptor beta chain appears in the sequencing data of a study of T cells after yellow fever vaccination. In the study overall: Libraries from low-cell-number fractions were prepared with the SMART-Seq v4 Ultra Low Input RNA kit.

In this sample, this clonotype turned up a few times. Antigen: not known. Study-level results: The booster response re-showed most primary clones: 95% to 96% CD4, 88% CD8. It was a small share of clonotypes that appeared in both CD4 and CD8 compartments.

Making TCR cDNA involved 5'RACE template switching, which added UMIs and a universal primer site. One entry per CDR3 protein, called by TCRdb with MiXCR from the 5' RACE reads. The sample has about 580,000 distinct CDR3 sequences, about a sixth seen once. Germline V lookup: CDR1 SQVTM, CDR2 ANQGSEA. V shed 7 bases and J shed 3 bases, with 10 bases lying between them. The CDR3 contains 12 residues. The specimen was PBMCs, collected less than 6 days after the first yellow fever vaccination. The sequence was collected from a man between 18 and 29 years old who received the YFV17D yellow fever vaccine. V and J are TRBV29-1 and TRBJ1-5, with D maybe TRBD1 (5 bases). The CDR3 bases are TGCAGCGGTAGGGACCCCAATCAGCCCCAGCATTTT. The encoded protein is CSGRDPNQPQHF.